The 8 T cell receptor beta chains below all came from one sample that was sequenced in a study of T cell responses to AZD1222 COVID-19 vaccine. Data came from immunoSEQ multiplex PCR; TCRdb stores just in-frame clones and leaves some out. The sample yields 80,000 to 90,000 clones, roughly nine tenths seen once. The sequencing used peripheral blood, collected 28 days after the second AZD1222 dose. These receptors were collected from an adult who received the AZD1222 COVID-19 vaccine.

CDR3 region: CASSLVPDPNQPQHF. The CDR3 bases are TGCGCCAGCAGCTTGGTTCCCGACCCCAATCAGCCCCAGCATTTT. The genes are TRBV5-1 and TRBJ1-5; no firm D call. The ends were cut back, 0 bases at V and 3 bases at J, with 10 bases in the middle. CDR1 is SGHRS, CDR2 YFSETQ, per germline. CDR3 size: 15 residues.

The chain carries TRBV29-1 and TRBJ1-5, with 8 bases identical to TRBD1. The J segment lost 5 bases and the V segment lost 4 bases, leaving 4 bases of the junction unmatched. The CDR3 is made up of 13 amino acids. Germline V gives CDR1 SQVTM, CDR2 ANQGSEA. In DNA, the CDR3 is TGCAGCGTTGGACAGGGGTTCGATCAGCCCCAGCATTTT. It yields the protein CSVGQGFDQPQHF.

Only a few counts were recorded for this clone. This chain joins TRBV27 and TRBJ2-1; the match to TRBD1 covers 8 bases. Germline CDR1 is MNHEY and CDR2 is SMNVEV (reference sequence). V shed 5 bases, J shed 0 bases, and the junction held 9 bases outside the gene matches. The CDR3 is 17 residues long. CDR3 sequence reads: CASSRTGSLLSYNEQFF. DNA for the CDR3: TGTGCCAGCAGTCGGACAGGGAGCTTGCTCTCCTACAATGAGCAGTTCTTC.

This chain links TRBV5-5 with TRBJ1-2; D perhaps matches TRBD1 (6 bases). CDR3 length: 13 residues. V was shortened by 0 bases and J by 6 bases, with 9 bases between the two germline ends. From germline, CDR1 is SGHKS and CDR2 YYEKEE (reference sequence). The CDR3 here is CASSLAGDNGYTF. The DNA of the CDR3 is TGTGCCAGCAGCTTGGCGGGGGACAATGGCTACACCTTC.

In its sample, this clone was seen once. This chain uses TRBV29-1 with TRBJ1-4; perhaps TRBD1 as D (6 bases). Germline CDR1 reads SQVTM; CDR2 reads ANQGSEA. The CDR3 has 12 amino acids. Trimming cost V 7 bases and J 4 bases, with 10 bases left between them. This chain's CDR3 is CSAGTFNEKLFF. DNA of the CDR3: TGCAGCGCCGGGACATTTAATGAAAAACTGTTTTTT. The entire variable domain, with the rest obtained from reference TRBV29-1 and TRBJ1-4, is as follows: SAVISQKPSRDICQRGTSLTIQCQVDSQVTMMFWYRQQPGQSLTLIATANQGSEATYESGFVIDKFPISRPNLTFSTLTVSNMSPEDSSIYLCSAGTFNEKLFFGSGTQLSVL.

This clone has a single count. The chain is built from TRBV5-1 and TRBJ1-2; D is possibly TRBD1 (6 bases). CDR1 SGHRS and CDR2 YFSETQ come from the germline V gene. The V end lost 0 bases, the J end lost 3 bases, and 6 bases lay between the germline ends. The CDR3 is made up of 13 amino acids. CDR3 sequence reads: CASSLGQDYGYTF. In nucleotides, the CDR3 is TGCGCCAGCAGCTTGGGACAGGACTATGGCTACACCTTC.

The V gene is TRBV5-1, the J gene TRBJ2-5; TRBD2 matches 11 bases. CDR3 length equals 14 residues. CDR1 and CDR2 from the germline V gene are SGHRS and YFSETQ. With 4 bases clipped from V and 5 bases from J, the junction kept 4 bases outside the gene matches. For the CDR3, the DNA is TGCGCCAGCAGCCCACTAGCGGGGGCGGAGACCCAGTACTTC. Protein sequence: CASSPLAGAETQYF.

The chain recombines TRBV7-9 with TRBJ2-1; D assignment may be TRBD1 or TRBD2 (6 bases each). Germline CDR1 reads SEHNR; CDR2 reads FQNEAQ (reference sequence). The V gene lost 7 bases and the J gene lost 1 base, with 14 bases spanning the gap. This CDR3 contains 15 residues. The CDR3 loop is CASTRGGGSYNEQFF. CDR3 in DNA: TGTGCCAGCACCAGAGGAGGGGGGTCCTACAATGAGCAGTTCTTC.